This TCR beta chain comes out of a study of T cell repertoires in cytomegalovirus infection. Remarks on this clonotype: The antigen is unknown.

TCRdb reanalysed the reads using MiXCR and keeps one entry per CDR3 protein. The data show around 200,000 distinct CDR3 sequences, with around 40% seen just once and approximately 59% held by the top ten. Germline V lookup: CDR1 DFQATT, CDR2 SNEGSKA (reference sequence). The CDR3 length is 13 residues. The ends were cut back, 6 bases at V and 6 bases at J, with 14 bases in the middle. The sequencing used CD8+ T cells from cultured PBMCs, collected from culture after CMV antigen stimulation. The receptor comes from a human donor in good health (CMV status not recorded). Some clones in this sample may be carry-over from other donors' samples. The chain uses TRBV20-1 and TRBJ2-2; D unresolved. The chain's CDR3 is CSAEAAAAGELFF. CDR3 DNA: TGCAGTGCCGAGGCGGCGGCGGCCGGGGAGCTGTTTTTT.